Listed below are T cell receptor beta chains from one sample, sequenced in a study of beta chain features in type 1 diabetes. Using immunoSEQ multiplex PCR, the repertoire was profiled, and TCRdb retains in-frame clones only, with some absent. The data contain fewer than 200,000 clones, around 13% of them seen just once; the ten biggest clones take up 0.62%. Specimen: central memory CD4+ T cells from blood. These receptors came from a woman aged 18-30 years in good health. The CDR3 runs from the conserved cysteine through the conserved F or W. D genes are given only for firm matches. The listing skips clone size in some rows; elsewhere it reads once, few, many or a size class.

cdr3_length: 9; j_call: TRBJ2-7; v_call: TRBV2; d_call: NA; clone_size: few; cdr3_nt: TGTGCCACCGGGTACGAGCAGTACTTC; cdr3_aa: CATGYEQYF
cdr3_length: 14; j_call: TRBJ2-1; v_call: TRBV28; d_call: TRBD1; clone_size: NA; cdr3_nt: TGTGCCAGCAGGATCGCGGGACAGGGAAGCGAGCAGTTCTTC; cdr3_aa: CASRIAGQGSEQFF
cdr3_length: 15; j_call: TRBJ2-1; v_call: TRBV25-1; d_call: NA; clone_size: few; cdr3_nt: TGTGCCAGCAGTGAACCCTGGCTAGCTATGGGTGAGCAGTTCTTC; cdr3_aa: CASSEPWLAMGEQFF
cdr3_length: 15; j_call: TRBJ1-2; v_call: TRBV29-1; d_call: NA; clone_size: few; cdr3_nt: TGCAGCGTTGAAGACGAATCGACAGCCAACTATGGCTACACCTTC; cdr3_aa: CSVEDESTANYGYTF
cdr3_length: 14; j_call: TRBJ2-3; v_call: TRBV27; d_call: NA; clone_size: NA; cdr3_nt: TGTGCCAGCATTGGTCAGGGTAGGACAGATACGCAGTATTTT; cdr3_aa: CASIGQGRTDTQYF
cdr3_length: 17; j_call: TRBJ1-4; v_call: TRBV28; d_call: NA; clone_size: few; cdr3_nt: TGTGCCAGCAGTCCTCCCGGGGACATCGGGCTTAATGAAAAACTGTTTTTT; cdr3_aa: CASSPPGDIGLNEKLFF
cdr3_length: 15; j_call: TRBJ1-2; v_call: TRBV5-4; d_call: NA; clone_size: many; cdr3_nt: TGTGCCAGCAGCTTGGGCAGTCTGGCGGGCTATGGCTACACCTTC; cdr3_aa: CASSLGSLAGYGYTF
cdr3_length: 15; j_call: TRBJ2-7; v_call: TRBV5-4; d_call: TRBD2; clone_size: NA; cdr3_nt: TGTGCCAGCAGCCCCCAACTAGCGGGGAGTTACGAGCAGTACTTC; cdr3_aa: CASSPQLAGSYEQYF
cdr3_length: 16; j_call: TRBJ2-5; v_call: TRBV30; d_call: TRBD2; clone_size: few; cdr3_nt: TGTGCCTGGAGCGCCCTAGCGGGATTTATCCAAGAGACCCAGTACTTC; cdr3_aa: CAWSALAGFIQETQYF
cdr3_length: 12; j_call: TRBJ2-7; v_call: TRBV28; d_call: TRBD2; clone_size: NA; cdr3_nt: TGTGCCAGCTGCGGGAGGGTCGACGAGCAGTACTTC; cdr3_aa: CASCGRVDEQYF
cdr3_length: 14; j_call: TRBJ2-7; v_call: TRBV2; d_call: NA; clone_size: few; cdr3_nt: TGTGCCAGCAGTGAAAATAAAGGGACTCCCCCCCGCTACTTC; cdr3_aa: CASSENKGTPPRYF